A selection of T cell receptor beta chains follows, all from one sample in a study of OX40 agonist ivuxolimab in advanced cancers. Produced via immunoSEQ multiplex PCR; TCRdb's table is partial and in-frame only. The sample has around 100,000 clones, approximately 90% seen once. Specimen: CD4+ or CD8+ T cells sorted from blood, collected in a trial of the OX40 agonist ivuxolimab. The receptors were gathered from an adult with an advanced solid tumor such as melanoma, head and neck, liver or kidney cancer. Each CDR3 is given with its conserved first and last residue. D genes are given only for firm matches. Clone size is shown for a subset of rows, as once, few, many or a class of expanded clone.

CDR3 length: 15; D gene: .; clone size: once; J gene: TRBJ2-1; V gene: TRBV6-5; CDR3 DNA: TGTGCCAGCAGTTACTCTCGGTCTGCCAACAATGAGCAGTTCTTC; CDR3 protein: CASSYSRSANNEQFF
CDR3 length: 13; D gene: .; clone size: .; J gene: TRBJ1-1; V gene: TRBV6-7; CDR3 DNA: TGTGCCAGAGAGCGGGCAGAAAACACTGAAGCTTTCTTT; CDR3 protein: CARERAENTEAFF
CDR3 length: 16; D gene: TRBD2; clone size: .; J gene: TRBJ2-1; V gene: TRBV30; CDR3 DNA: TGTGCCTGGGCGTTAGGGGGGACTAGCTCCTACAATGAGCAGTTCTTC; CDR3 protein: CAWALGGTSSYNEQFF
CDR3 length: 13; D gene: .; clone size: .; J gene: TRBJ2-7; V gene: TRBV6-1; CDR3 DNA: TGTGCCAGCGGGTTTGAAGGCCCGGTGGAGCAGTACTTC; CDR3 protein: CASGFEGPVEQYF
CDR3 length: 20; D gene: .; clone size: .; J gene: TRBJ2-3; V gene: TRBV23-1; CDR3 DNA: TGCGCCAGCAGTCAACCGGGGGTAAGACGCGGACGCCCAAGCACAGATACGCAGTATTTT; CDR3 protein: CASSQPGVRRGRPSTDTQYF
CDR3 length: 14; D gene: .; clone size: .; J gene: TRBJ1-1; V gene: TRBV6-1; CDR3 DNA: TGTGCCAGTAGCTGGGACTACCAAAACACTGAAGCTTTCTTT; CDR3 protein: CASSWDYQNTEAFF
CDR3 length: 11; D gene: .; clone size: .; J gene: TRBJ1-2; V gene: TRBV6-1; CDR3 DNA: TGTGCCAGCAGATACGAAGGTGGCTACACCTTC; CDR3 protein: CASRYEGGYTF
CDR3 length: 14; D gene: .; clone size: .; J gene: TRBJ2-5; V gene: TRBV6-1; CDR3 DNA: TGTGCCAGCACTGGACAGCCCCCGGTGGAGACCCAGTACTTC; CDR3 protein: CASTGQPPVETQYF
CDR3 length: 16; D gene: TRBD1; clone size: .; J gene: TRBJ1-6; V gene: TRBV2; CDR3 DNA: TGTGCCAGCAGTGGGTCCGGGACAGGGAACAATTCACCCCTCCACTTT; CDR3 protein: CASSGSGTGNNSPLHF
CDR3 length: 16; D gene: TRBD2; clone size: .; J gene: TRBJ2-2; V gene: TRBV5-1; CDR3 DNA: TGCGCCAGCAGCTTTACGGGACTAACGGGGACCGGGGAGCTGTTTTTT; CDR3 protein: CASSFTGLTGTGELFF
CDR3 length: 15; D gene: .; clone size: .; J gene: TRBJ2-2; V gene: TRBV7-8; CDR3 DNA: TGTGCCAGCAGCTTAAGACGGCTAAACACCGGGGAGCTGTTTTTT; CDR3 protein: CASSLRRLNTGELFF
CDR3 length: 15; D gene: .; clone size: .; J gene: TRBJ1-1; V gene: TRBV5-1; CDR3 DNA: TGCGCCAGCAGCTCGGCGGGGGCTAGGAACACTGAAGCTTTCTTT; CDR3 protein: CASSSAGARNTEAFF
CDR3 length: 13; D gene: .; clone size: .; J gene: TRBJ2-7; V gene: TRBV21-1; CDR3 DNA: TGTGCCAGCAGCAACCATGGAACCTACGAGCAGTACTTC; CDR3 protein: CASSNHGTYEQYF
CDR3 length: 13; D gene: .; clone size: .; J gene: TRBJ1-2; V gene: TRBV5-6; CDR3 DNA: TGTGCCAGCAGCCCCCGAGGGGACTATGGCTACACCTTC; CDR3 protein: CASSPRGDYGYTF
CDR3 length: 15; D gene: TRBD2; clone size: once; J gene: TRBJ2-2; V gene: TRBV7-3; CDR3 DNA: TGTGCCAGCTCCCCAGCGGGAGTTCCGACCGGGGAGCTGTTTTTT; CDR3 protein: CASSPAGVPTGELFF
CDR3 length: 13; D gene: .; clone size: once; J gene: TRBJ1-5; V gene: TRBV7-8; CDR3 DNA: TGTGCCAGCAGTGGGGGATTCAATCAGCCCCAGCATTTT; CDR3 protein: CASSGGFNQPQHF
CDR3 length: 13; D gene: .; clone size: .; J gene: TRBJ1-6; V gene: TRBV5-1; CDR3 DNA: TGCGCCAGCAGCCCGGACTCGAATTCACCCCTCCACTTT; CDR3 protein: CASSPDSNSPLHF
CDR3 length: 14; D gene: TRBD1; clone size: .; J gene: TRBJ1-2; V gene: TRBV9; CDR3 DNA: TGTGCCAGCACCGGGACAGGGGACGACTATGGCTACACCTTC; CDR3 protein: CASTGTGDDYGYTF
CDR3 length: 15; D gene: .; clone size: .; J gene: TRBJ1-2; V gene: TRBV2; CDR3 DNA: TGTGCCAGCAGTGAAGAGGGTTTCAGGTTCCATGGCTACACCTTC; CDR3 protein: CASSEEGFRFHGYTF
CDR3 length: 13; D gene: .; clone size: few; J gene: TRBJ1-1; V gene: TRBV5-6; CDR3 DNA: TGTGCCAGCAGAGCCGGGGGGAACACTGAAGCTTTCTTT; CDR3 protein: CASRAGGNTEAFF
CDR3 length: 15; D gene: TRBD1; clone size: .; J gene: TRBJ2-7; V gene: TRBV30; CDR3 DNA: TGTGCCTGGAGCCCCATAGGACAGGGGGCGGAAGAGCAGTACTTC; CDR3 protein: CAWSPIGQGAEEQYF
CDR3 length: 15; D gene: TRBD1; clone size: .; J gene: TRBJ2-7; V gene: TRBV5-1; CDR3 DNA: TGCGCCAGCAGCTTGGACACAGGGGGCTTTGACGAGCAGTACTTC; CDR3 protein: CASSLDTGGFDEQYF
CDR3 length: 15; D gene: .; clone size: .; J gene: TRBJ1-3; V gene: TRBV6-6; CDR3 DNA: TGTGCCAGCAGTTACAAGGGCAGGATCGGAAACACCATATATTTT; CDR3 protein: CASSYKGRIGNTIYF
CDR3 length: 14; D gene: .; clone size: once; J gene: TRBJ1-5; V gene: TRBV27; CDR3 DNA: TGTGCCAGCAGTTCCACCGGTAGCAATCAGCCCCAGCATTTT; CDR3 protein: CASSSTGSNQPQHF
CDR3 length: 15; D gene: .; clone size: .; J gene: TRBJ2-7; V gene: TRBV9; CDR3 DNA: TGTGCCAGCAGCGAACGACAGGATCCCTACGAGGTGCAGTACTTC; CDR3 protein: CASSERQDPYEVQYF
CDR3 length: 16; D gene: TRBD2; clone size: .; J gene: TRBJ2-3; V gene: TRBV25-1; CDR3 DNA: TGTGCCAGCAGTGAATTTGCGACTAGCGGGAGAAATACGCAGTATTTT; CDR3 protein: CASSEFATSGRNTQYF
CDR3 length: 19; D gene: TRBD1; clone size: .; J gene: TRBJ2-3; V gene: TRBV18; CDR3 DNA: TGTGCCAGCTCACCCTGGACAGGGGGACCTTCGTCAACGACAGATACGCAGTATTTT; CDR3 protein: CASSPWTGGPSSTTDTQYF
CDR3 length: 15; D gene: TRBD2; clone size: .; J gene: TRBJ2-7; V gene: TRBV19; CDR3 DNA: TGTGCCAGTAGACCTCTAGCGGGAGACTCCTACGAGCAGTACTTC; CDR3 protein: CASRPLAGDSYEQYF
CDR3 length: 14; D gene: TRBD2; clone size: .; J gene: TRBJ2-1; V gene: TRBV7-3; CDR3 DNA: TGTGCCAGCAGCACGAATGGACTAGTCAATGAGCAGTTCTTC; CDR3 protein: CASSTNGLVNEQFF
CDR3 length: 14; D gene: .; clone size: .; J gene: TRBJ1-4; V gene: TRBV30; CDR3 DNA: TGTGCCTGGAGTGTAAAGGGGGTGGGTGAAAAACTGTTTTTT; CDR3 protein: CAWSVKGVGEKLFF
CDR3 length: 15; D gene: TRBD1; clone size: .; J gene: TRBJ2-2; V gene: TRBV5-1; CDR3 DNA: TGCGCCAGCAGCTTAGACGGGACAGGGTACGGGGAGCTGTTTTTT; CDR3 protein: CASSLDGTGYGELFF
CDR3 length: 14; D gene: TRBD1; clone size: .; J gene: TRBJ1-1; V gene: TRBV5-1; CDR3 DNA: TGCGCCAGCAGCAATGGGGACAGGTGGACTGAAGCTTTCTTT; CDR3 protein: CASSNGDRWTEAFF
CDR3 length: 16; D gene: .; clone size: .; J gene: TRBJ2-2; V gene: TRBV5-4; CDR3 DNA: TGTGCCAGCAGCCGAGGACGCAAAAAAGAGCCCGGGGAGCTGTTTTTT; CDR3 protein: CASSRGRKKEPGELFF
CDR3 length: 13; D gene: .; clone size: .; J gene: TRBJ1-1; V gene: TRBV6-6; CDR3 DNA: TGTGCCAGCAGTCGACAGATGAACACTGAAGCTTTCTTT; CDR3 protein: CASSRQMNTEAFF
CDR3 length: 15; D gene: .; clone size: .; J gene: TRBJ2-2; V gene: TRBV29-1; CDR3 DNA: TGCAGCGTCCTCGGACTACGTGGAGAGGGCGGGGAGCTGTTTTTT; CDR3 protein: CSVLGLRGEGGELFF
CDR3 length: 13; D gene: TRBD2; clone size: once; J gene: TRBJ2-7; V gene: TRBV9; CDR3 DNA: TGTGCCAGCAGCGTCGGGACTATACACGAGCAGTACTTC; CDR3 protein: CASSVGTIHEQYF
CDR3 length: 13; D gene: TRBD1; clone size: few; J gene: TRBJ1-5; V gene: TRBV19; CDR3 DNA: TGTGCCAGTAGTGAACAGGGGAGTCAGCCCCAGCATTTT; CDR3 protein: CASSEQGSQPQHF
CDR3 length: 17; D gene: TRBD2; clone size: .; J gene: TRBJ2-3; V gene: TRBV5-4; CDR3 DNA: TGTGCCAGCAGCTCCGGGGGACTAGCGGGTGGTACAGATACGCAGTATTTT; CDR3 protein: CASSSGGLAGGTDTQYF
CDR3 length: 15; D gene: TRBD2; clone size: .; J gene: TRBJ2-1; V gene: TRBV29-1; CDR3 DNA: TGCAGCGTTGAACGTTGGCTAGCGGGGCACAATGAGCAGTTCTTC; CDR3 protein: CSVERWLAGHNEQFF
CDR3 length: 15; D gene: TRBD1; clone size: .; J gene: TRBJ1-4; V gene: TRBV5-4; CDR3 DNA: TGTGCCAGCAGCGCCGCAGGGGGCTCAAACGAAAAACTGTTTTTT; CDR3 protein: CASSAAGGSNEKLFF
CDR3 length: 15; D gene: TRBD2; clone size: .; J gene: TRBJ2-1; V gene: TRBV30; CDR3 DNA: TGTGCCTGGATCACACCCGGGAGGGCGGGGAATGAGCAGTTCTTC; CDR3 protein: CAWITPGRAGNEQFF
CDR3 length: 14; D gene: TRBD2; clone size: .; J gene: TRBJ2-1; V gene: TRBV6-5; CDR3 DNA: TGTGCCAGCAGTTATGACTCGGGGGAGGGTGAGCAGTTCTTC; CDR3 protein: CASSYDSGEGEQFF
CDR3 length: 17; D gene: TRBD1; clone size: .; J gene: TRBJ1-1; V gene: TRBV6-1; CDR3 DNA: TGTGCCAGCAGTGGACCGGCAGGGGGCTTCATGAACACTGAAGCTTTCTTT; CDR3 protein: CASSGPAGGFMNTEAFF
CDR3 length: 19; D gene: TRBD2; clone size: .; J gene: TRBJ2-3; V gene: TRBV7-8; CDR3 DNA: TGTGCCAGCAGCTTAGCGTCGTCTAGCGGGAGGGCCGCCACAGATACGCAGTATTTT; CDR3 protein: CASSLASSSGRAATDTQYF
CDR3 length: 16; D gene: TRBD2; clone size: once; J gene: TRBJ2-2; V gene: TRBV5-1; CDR3 DNA: TGCGCCAGCAGCTTCTATCAAGCGGGGTACACCGGGGAGCTGTTTTTT; CDR3 protein: CASSFYQAGYTGELFF
CDR3 length: 15; D gene: TRBD1; clone size: .; J gene: TRBJ2-2; V gene: TRBV10-1; CDR3 DNA: TGCGCCAGCAGTGCGGACAGGGCCCGCTTTGGGGAGCTGTTTTTT; CDR3 protein: CASSADRARFGELFF
CDR3 length: 16; D gene: TRBD1; clone size: .; J gene: TRBJ1-4; V gene: TRBV28; CDR3 DNA: TGTGCCAGCAGTTTTCTGCTGAACAGGGGCCTCGGAAAACTGTTTTTT; CDR3 protein: CASSFLLNRGLGKLFF
CDR3 length: 16; D gene: .; clone size: .; J gene: TRBJ1-1; V gene: TRBV28; CDR3 DNA: TGTGCCAGCAGTTTAGGTCCGTTACAGGTGAACACTGAAGCTTTCTTT; CDR3 protein: CASSLGPLQVNTEAFF
CDR3 length: 16; D gene: TRBD1; clone size: .; J gene: TRBJ2-5; V gene: TRBV25-1; CDR3 DNA: TGTGCCAGCAGTGATCGGGGACAGGGTAAAAGGGAGACCCAGTACTTC; CDR3 protein: CASSDRGQGKRETQYF
CDR3 length: 13; D gene: .; clone size: .; J gene: TRBJ1-1; V gene: TRBV9; CDR3 DNA: TGTGCCAGCAGCGAAGGGATGAACACTGAAGCTTTCTTT; CDR3 protein: CASSEGMNTEAFF
CDR3 length: 18; D gene: TRBD2; clone size: .; J gene: TRBJ2-7; V gene: TRBV28; CDR3 DNA: TGTGCCAGCAGTTTATGGGGGATAACTAGCGGGAGGGCATACGAGCAGTACTTC; CDR3 protein: CASSLWGITSGRAYEQYF